Here is one T cell receptor beta chain with its context. Its cognate antigen has yet to be identified. Base qualities are not recorded, but no much larger clone differs from it by a single base. The data belong to a study of blood T cell repertoires in COVID-19 (dated by TCRdb to the early 2020s). Regarding the complete study: Collaborator samples came from the United States, Italy and Spain and covered acute and convalescent phases of COVID-19. The prospective study material was composed of cDNA or gDNA derived from T cells, B-cell-depleted T cells, or PBMCs. The dataset comprised deeply sampled blood TCRbeta repertoires from subjects exposed to, actively infected with, or recovered from COVID-19. The repertoires were released in a freely available public database meant as a resource for research on the immune response to SARS-CoV-2. Samples came from the ongoing ImmuneRACE study (first 160 participants) plus 1,254 subjects from 6 global collaborators. The sample metadata nearly always contained a de-identified subject ID, COVID-19 status, age in years and sex. Where available, HLA class I and class II types were obtained from metadata supplied by the sample provider rather than from assay-based typing. The study at large found these results: The amount of clinical and demographic metadata varied by source and participant and was provided uncurated.

From the cysteine up to the phenylalanine, the CDR3 has a length of 15 residues. Solely the CDR3 DNA is kept, with 45 bases framed from the first base. The V end loses 6 bases and the J end loses 3 bases, and a stretch of 15 bases separates them. Looking up the germline V gene yields CDR1 MDHEN and CDR2 SYDVKM. Collaborating institutions collected whole blood in K2EDTA tubes following their own protocols. Collaborator samples were shipped for TCRbeta analysis as frozen whole blood, isolated PBMCs, or DNA extracted from either sample type. The immunoSEQ Assay, a bias-controlled multiplex PCR, was used to amplify TCRbeta CDR3 regions from genomic DNA. The paper's processing steps were these. Nucleated cell counts per sample were estimated from amplification of reference gene primers within the assay. To quantify the absolute abundance of each unique TCRbeta CDR3 rearrangement, sequence reads were collapsed and filtered. For each sample, productive Simpson clonality was calculated as the square root of Simpson's diversity index over productive rearrangements. The immuneACCESS repertoire file appears here via TCRdb, limited to in-frame rearrangements. These files lack a portion of the clones; in checked studies, under half of the deficit traces to unresolved V genes, and the cause of the others is not known. V and J calls and clone size follow that table, whereas D and trimming were derived from the DNA. Present in this sample are around 200,000 clones, roughly four fifths of which were seen just once. Clones ranked in the top ten supply roughly 3% of the sample.

The sample taken for sequencing was peripheral blood. The TCR originated in a human donor with acute or convalescent COVID-19. The donor label of this sample is uncertain. The chain was built from TRBV28 and TRBJ2-4; TRBD1 could be the D gene, as 6 bases match. For the CDR3, the sequence is CASSPTSGVKNIQYF. The DNA reads TGTGCCAGCAGCCCCACCTCAGGGGTCAAAAACATTCAGTACTTC.